One TCR beta chain is described in this entry. These data are taken from a study of T cell responses to AZD1222 COVID-19 vaccine. Overall study: Pooled samples include second doses given at about 4 or 12 weeks.

TCRdb's table, derived via immunoSEQ multiplex PCR, lists solely in-frame clones and lacks some. This sample carries 150,000 or so clones, 70% to 90% of them seen once, and the ten largest clones take under 9.5%. The CDR3 extends over 14 amino acids. CDR1 is MDHEN, CDR2 SYDVKM, per germline. V dropped 3 bases and J dropped 8 bases, with 14 bases sitting between them. The clonotype comes from an adult in good health. This specimen consisted of peripheral blood, obtained on day 0 of AZD1222 vaccination. V is TRBV28 and J is TRBJ2-1; D is unclear. The CDR3 protein is CASSFSPRGDEQFF. The CDR3 region has the DNA TGTGCCAGCAGTTTCAGCCCGCGCGGTGATGAGCAGTTCTTC.